The following is a TCR beta chain sequence with its context. The record originates from a study of early T cells in non-severe SARS-CoV-2 infection. Background on the study: Chains from this unsorted whole-blood bulk RNA could not be paired.

Deletions cut 8 bases from V and 5 bases from J, with 19 bases between. Germline CDR1 SEHNR, CDR2 FQNEAQ (reference sequence). This CDR3 is 15 amino acids long. TCRdb fed the 5' RACE reads into MiXCR, producing one record per CDR3 protein. Among 37,000 or so distinct CDR3 sequences listed, 5.5% to 7% were seen once. Sequenced material: whole blood. The gene calls are TRBV7-9 and TRBJ2-1, with unresolved D. This receptor was obtained from an adult who was a healthcare worker with PCR-confirmed SARS-CoV-2 infection or an uninfected control (not recorded which). CDR3 sequence (DNA): TGTGCCAGCCAGTCCGACGGAACTCTACACAATGAGCAGTTCTTC. Translation gives CASQSDGTLHNEQFF.